The 31 T cell receptor beta chains below all came from one sample that was sequenced in a study of monozygotic twins with inflammatory bowel disease. TCRdb re-called the 5' RACE reads and catalogs CDR3 proteins one per entry, DNA excluded. The specimen's table records 170,000 or so distinct CDR3 sequences. Sequencing input: blood. The receptors come from a human donor with ulcerative colitis or Crohn's disease, or a healthy co-twin of an affected twin (not recorded which).

The V gene is TRBV28, the J gene TRBJ2-1; TCRdb's assignment of TRBD2 cannot be checked, as there is no DNA. The CDR3 extends over 18 amino acids. Germline V gene sequence: CDR1 MDHEN, CDR2 SYDVKM. CDR3 residues: CASSYPLGLADSYNEQFF.

The chain is built from TRBV4-1 and TRBJ2-5; the D call from TCRdb, TRBD1, cannot be confirmed without DNA. Germline V gene lookup returns CDR1 MGHRA and CDR2 YSYEKL. The CDR3 has 16 residues. The CDR3 is CASSQGHQGVTETQYF.

The chain is built from TRBV28 and TRBJ2-1; TCRdb gives TRBD2 as the D gene, but with no DNA this cannot be confirmed. The CDR3 spans 18 residues. Germline V gene sequence: CDR1 MDHEN, CDR2 SYDVKM. The CDR3 protein is CASSIPGTSGINRDEQFF.

The chain combines TRBV18 with TRBJ2-5; with no DNA, the TCRdb D assignment of TRBD1 cannot be verified. The CDR3 is 14 amino acids. Germline V lookup: CDR1 KGHSH, CDR2 LQKENI. CDR3 sequence reads: CASSQRGGGKTQYF.

This chain connects TRBV5-1 to TRBJ2-3; TCRdb picks TRBD2, but there is no DNA to check that call. The CDR3 runs 16 residues. Germline loops: CDR1 SGHRS, CDR2 YFSETQ. The CDR3 is CASSPNPAGATDTQYF.

The rearrangement joins TRBV29-1 to TRBJ1-2; TCRdb picks TRBD1, but there is no DNA to check that call. The V gene's germline CDR1 is SQVTM and CDR2 ANQGSEA. The CDR3 runs to 11 residues. The CDR3 protein is CSGQGPYGYTF.

CDR3 loop: CASSPDGSAGELFF. V and J are TRBV12-3 or TRBV12-4 and TRBJ2-2; the TCRdb call, TRBD2, lacks DNA for checking. CDR3 length equals 14 residues.

The chain combines TRBV24-1 with TRBJ1-1; the D call from TCRdb, TRBD1, cannot be confirmed without DNA. The CDR3 runs 12 residues. The germline CDR1 and CDR2 sequences are KGHDR and SFDVKD. CDR3 loop: CATSGQNTEAFF.

This chain connects TRBV12-3 or TRBV12-4 to TRBJ2-1; the TCRdb D gene call, TRBD1, has no DNA to confirm it. This CDR3 is built from 15 residues. The CDR3 spells CASRQGARVYNEQFF.

This CDR3 reads CASSLHLRGRLNTEAFF. The rearrangement links TRBV7-6 to TRBJ1-1; TCRdb lists TRBD1, though no DNA is available to test this call. The length of the CDR3 is 17 residues. The germline V gene encodes CDR1 SGHVS and CDR2 FNYEAQ.

V and J are TRBV27 and TRBJ2-2; TCRdb proposes TRBD1, but this gene call is untestable without DNA. This CDR3 contains 17 residues. Germline values: CDR1 MNHEY, CDR2 SMNVEV (reference sequence). Here the CDR3 reads CASSPSGGKLWTGELFF.

V is TRBV20-1 and J is TRBJ2-7; TCRdb's D call of TRBD1 is untestable without DNA. The CDR3 is 13 amino acids. CDR1 and CDR2 from the germline V gene are DFQATT and SNEGSKA (reference sequence). The chain's CDR3 is CSASGTAHYEQYF.

This chain uses TRBV10-3 with TRBJ2-7; TCRdb designates TRBD1, a call that cannot be tested without DNA. CDR3 length: 13 amino acids. Germline lookup yields CDR1 ENHRY and CDR2 SYGVKD. The CDR3 region is CAISDEGAYEQYF.

CDR3 sequence reads: CASSWGWGGNEQFF. The rearrangement joins TRBV5-1 to TRBJ2-1; lacking DNA, the TRBD1 call made by TCRdb goes unchecked. The CDR3 spans 14 residues. Germline CDR1 and CDR2: SGHRS and YFSETQ.

This chain connects TRBV6-1 to TRBJ1-5; TCRdb's D call of TRBD1 is untestable without DNA. Germline CDR1 reads MNHNS; CDR2 reads SASEGT. The CDR3 is 13 amino acids. The CDR3 region is CASSPGPHQPQHF.

Here the CDR3 reads CASSLASTGWGNTIYF. The chain recombines TRBV5-4 with TRBJ1-3; the D gene TCRdb calls, TRBD1, cannot be checked with no DNA. Germline CDR1 SGHNT, CDR2 YYREEE (reference sequence). The CDR3 consists of 16 residues.

The chain uses TRBV5-6 and TRBJ2-7. Per germline, CDR1 SGHDT and CDR2 YYEEEE. The CDR3 is 13 amino acids. CDR3 loop: CASSSDIPYEQYF.

The gene calls are TRBV25-1 and TRBJ2-2. Germline V lookup: CDR1 MGHDK, CDR2 SYGVNS. The CDR3 is made up of 14 amino acids. CDR3 loop: CASSDHMLAGELFF.

The chain has TRBV5-1 and TRBJ2-2; there is no DNA to check the TCRdb D call of TRBD1. The CDR3 totals 18 residues. Germline V gene lookup returns CDR1 SGHRS and CDR2 YFSETQ. The chain's CDR3 is CASRPELGQALNTGELFF.

This CDR3 is CASSDTGSGANVLTF. The rearrangement uses TRBV2 and TRBJ2-6. This CDR3 is 15 amino acids long. Looked up from germline, CDR1 is SNHLY and CDR2 is FYNNEI.

This chain uses TRBV30 with TRBJ1-1; without DNA, the TCRdb call of TRBD1 cannot be checked. The CDR3 contains 16 residues. Looked up from germline, CDR1 is GTSNPN and CDR2 is SVGIG (reference sequence). This chain's CDR3 is CAWRSGTDKISTEAFF.

This chain joins TRBV28 and TRBJ1-2; TCRdb's D call of TRBD1 is untestable without DNA. The CDR3 covers 14 residues. The V gene's germline CDR1 is MDHEN and CDR2 SYDVKM. The CDR3 loop is CASCGFPGISGYTF.

The chain combines TRBV7-9 with TRBJ2-7; TCRdb's D call of TRBD2 is untestable without DNA. This CDR3 has 16 residues. Germline V gene sequence: CDR1 SEHNR, CDR2 FQNEAQ (reference sequence). The chain's CDR3 is CASSTGRPLSSYEQYF.

This chain connects TRBV7-2 to TRBJ2-3; absent DNA, TCRdb's TRBD1 call cannot be checked. The CDR3 extends over 16 amino acids. The germline V gene has CDR1 SGHTA and CDR2 FQGNSA. This CDR3 reads CASSLAGQKNTDTQYF.

This chain connects TRBV20-1 to TRBJ2-2; the D call of TRBD2 rests on TCRdb alone, since no DNA is present to check it. CDR3 length: 15 amino acids. Germline loops: CDR1 DFQATT, CDR2 SNEGSKA (reference sequence). The CDR3 here is CSASSTSGNTGELFF.

The CDR3 protein is CSPEGGLEQYF. V usage is TRBV29-1 and J usage is TRBJ2-7; as DNA is missing, the TRBD1 call by TCRdb cannot be tested. This CDR3 has 11 amino acids. Germline values: CDR1 SQVTM, CDR2 ANQGSEA.

The gene calls are TRBV29-1 and TRBJ1-2. The germline gives CDR1 SQVTM, CDR2 ANQGSEA. CDR3 size: 13 residues. The CDR3 region is CSVEDLHSGSYTF.

The rearrangement uses TRBV11-2 and TRBJ2-7. Per the germline V gene, CDR1 is SGHAT and CDR2 is FQNNGV. The CDR3 spans 15 residues. CDR3 amino acids: CASSFNWGQVNEQYF.

CDR3 residues: CSVVWESGFSGELFF. The chain joins TRBV29-1 to TRBJ2-2; TCRdb's D call of TRBD2 is untestable without DNA. Germline-derived CDR1 and CDR2 are SQVTM and ANQGSEA. The CDR3 contains 15 residues.

The chain combines TRBV12-3 or TRBV12-4 with TRBJ1-1; no DNA is available, so the TRBD1 call from TCRdb remains unchecked. CDR3 length equals 14 residues. The CDR3 loop reads CASSLQGWVTEAFF.

The V gene is TRBV20-1, the J gene TRBJ1-1; TCRdb outputs TRBD1, but without DNA this stays unchecked. Germline V gives CDR1 DFQATT, CDR2 SNEGSKA (reference sequence). This CDR3 spans 12 amino acids. Here the CDR3 reads CSAKGLNTEAFF.